The TCR beta chain under discussion was sequenced for a study of CD8+ T cells in alopecia areata. Study results and caveats: The study found higher clonality in lesional than normal scalp, especially in alopecia totalis/universalis.

It was cDNA, reverse transcribed from extracted RNA, that served as the sequencing template. Assay used: immunoSEQ multiplex PCR; TCRdb lists only in-frame clones, some missing. This table holds about 120,000 clones, less than 70% found once. The CDR3 consists of 14 residues. V dropped 8 bases and J dropped 0 bases, with 13 bases sitting between them. Looked up from germline, CDR1 is SQVTM and CDR2 is ANQGSEA. Comment on this clone: Its specificity is unknown.

The V call is TRBV29-1, the J call TRBJ2-2; the D gene is possibly TRBD1 (6 bases). The sample consisted of CD4+ T cells sorted from blood. The sequence was obtained from a human donor in good health. DNA for the CDR3: TGCAGCCCGCGGACAGCCGCGAACACCGGGGAGCTGTTTTTT. Translation gives CSPRTAANTGELFF.